This TCR beta chain was found in a study of shared clonotypes between healthy human individuals. Study-wide results and limits: Naive subsets usually exceeded memory subsets in estimated richness. Sample collection involved blood only; tissue repertoires are likely different. Of the naive CD4 clonotypes, roughly 5.5% were shared across a few donors.

Of note for this clone: Its antigen is not known.

The table came from immunoSEQ multiplex PCR; TCRdb's copy has only in-frame clones and leaves some out. The sample includes roughly 2.5 million clones, 85% to 95% of them seen just once. The sequenced sample consisted of naive CD4+ T cells sorted from blood. Stated subset: CD45RA+ positively selected. The source of this sequence is a man aged 18 to 29 in good health.

DNA of the CDR3: TGTGCCAGCAGCGTTTCCGGGACAGGCCTCGGGGAGCAGTACTTC. Encoded protein: CASSVSGTGLGEQYF. The chain uses TRBV9 and TRBJ2-7; 8 nucleotides agree with TRBD1. Germline lookup yields CDR1 SGDLS and CDR2 YYNGEE. This CDR3 has 15 residues. V shed 2 bases, J shed 7 bases, and the junction held 11 bases outside the gene matches.